Reported below is one T cell receptor (beta chain). These data come from a study of T cells after yellow fever vaccination. Germline V gene lookup returns CDR1 SGHRS and CDR2 YFSETQ. The CDR3 consists of 15 residues. V lost 3 bases and J lost 9, with 19 bases in between. TCRdb processed the 5' RACE reads anew with MiXCR; each CDR3 protein has one entry. The profile shows 250,000 to 300,000 distinct CDR3 sequences, about 5.2% of them singletons. This chain uses TRBV5-1 with TRBJ2-1, with D perhaps matching TRBD1 (7 bases). The receptor was isolated from a man aged 18 to 29 who received the YFV17D yellow fever vaccine. The sample consisted of CD4+ T cells sorted from PBMCs, taken on the day of the yellow fever booster vaccination. The CDR3 here is CASSSAGGSGGEQFF. CDR3 nucleotides: TGCGCCAGCAGCTCTGCAGGGGGGTCGGGTGGTGAGCAGTTCTTC. The variable domain in full, with the rest retrieved from reference TRBV5-1 and TRBJ2-1, is KAGVTQTPRYLIKTRGQQVTLSCSPISGHRSVSWYQQTPGQGLQFLFEYFSETQRNKGNFPGRFSGRQFSNSRSEMNVSTLELGDSALYLCASSSAGGSGGEQFFGPGTRLTVL.